These T cell receptor beta chains were read from a single sample in a study of cytomegalovirus exposure and HLA in healthy donors. Profiled with immunoSEQ multiplex PCR; TCRdb holds only in-frame clones, not every one. The sample holds some 140,000 clones, around 82% seen once. Sequencing was done on a sample of PBMCs. The source is a man between 45 and 60 years old in good health and CMV-seronegative. CDR3s include the opening cysteine and the closing phenylalanine or tryptophan. Each record gives: CDR3 protein, CDR3 DNA, D gene, V gene, J gene, clone size. A D gene is named only where the DNA matches it firmly. A row's size may be missing; if present it is once, few, many or a size class.

CDR3aa: CASSHAGSTEAFF
CDR3nt: TGTGCCAGCAGCCACGCTGGGAGCACTGAAGCTTTCTTT
d_gene: .
v_gene: TRBV7-9
j_gene: TRBJ1-1
abundance: .

CDR3aa: CASSFSGTGNHEQYF
CDR3nt: TGTGCCAGCAGTTTTTCCGGGACAGGGAACCACGAGCAGTACTTC
d_gene: TRBD1
v_gene: TRBV28
j_gene: TRBJ2-7
abundance: .

CDR3aa: CASSQGSGNTDTQYF
CDR3nt: TGCGCCAGCAGCCAAGGGAGCGGGAACACAGATACGCAGTATTTT
d_gene: TRBD2
v_gene: TRBV4-3
j_gene: TRBJ2-3
abundance: .

CDR3aa: CASSQVRQNTEAFF
CDR3nt: TGTGCCAGCAGCCAAGTGAGACAGAACACTGAAGCTTTCTTT
d_gene: .
v_gene: TRBV14
j_gene: TRBJ1-1
abundance: .

CDR3aa: CASSSGGGENIQYF
CDR3nt: TGCGCCAGCAGCTCCGGCGGGGGCGAAAACATTCAGTACTTC
d_gene: .
v_gene: TRBV5-1
j_gene: TRBJ2-4
abundance: .

CDR3aa: CASSDPDGTDEQYF
CDR3nt: TGTGCCAGCAGTGACCCGGATGGGACAGACGAGCAGTACTTC
d_gene: TRBD1
v_gene: TRBV2
j_gene: TRBJ2-7
abundance: .

CDR3aa: CAWREGLAGVHNEQFF
CDR3nt: TGTGCCTGGAGAGAGGGACTAGCGGGAGTACACAATGAGCAGTTCTTC
d_gene: TRBD2
v_gene: TRBV30
j_gene: TRBJ2-1
abundance: .

CDR3aa: CASSVPRGLANTGELFF
CDR3nt: TGTGCCAGCAGCGTACCCAGGGGACTAGCGAACACCGGGGAGCTGTTTTTT
d_gene: TRBD2
v_gene: TRBV9
j_gene: TRBJ2-2
abundance: .

CDR3aa: CASSPSRGSFYEQYF
CDR3nt: TGTGCCAGCAGCCCATCCCGGGGGAGTTTCTACGAGCAGTACTTC
d_gene: .
v_gene: TRBV7-2
j_gene: TRBJ2-7
abundance: .

CDR3aa: CASSLAVERWNEQFF
CDR3nt: TGTGCCAGCAGCTTGGCCGTAGAGAGATGGAATGAGCAGTTCTTC
d_gene: .
v_gene: TRBV5-4
j_gene: TRBJ2-1
abundance: .

CDR3aa: CASSRPQPGQRNTIYF
CDR3nt: TGTGCCAGCAGCCGCCCCCAGCCGGGACAGAGAAACACCATATATTTT
d_gene: TRBD1
v_gene: TRBV2
j_gene: TRBJ1-3
abundance: .

CDR3aa: CATSSLAGGHYEQYF
CDR3nt: TGTGCCACCAGCAGTCTAGCGGGAGGGCATTACGAGCAGTACTTC
d_gene: TRBD2
v_gene: TRBV15
j_gene: TRBJ2-7
abundance: .

CDR3aa: CASSLARSTYNEQFF
CDR3nt: TGTGCCAGCAGCTTGGCCCGTAGCACCTACAATGAGCAGTTCTTC
d_gene: .
v_gene: TRBV5-8
j_gene: TRBJ2-1
abundance: .

CDR3aa: CASSPGTYDLQYF
CDR3nt: TGTGCCAGCAGCCCCGGGACATATGACCTTCAGTACTTC
d_gene: .
v_gene: TRBV7-9
j_gene: TRBJ2-4
abundance: .

CDR3aa: CASSPSRQREAFF
CDR3nt: TGTGCCAGCAGTCCCTCGAGGCAGCGTGAAGCTTTCTTT
d_gene: .
v_gene: TRBV27
j_gene: TRBJ1-1
abundance: .

CDR3aa: CASSLEPGGGDTQYF
CDR3nt: TGTGCCAGCAGCTTAGAGCCGGGAGGGGGAGATACGCAGTATTTT
d_gene: TRBD2
v_gene: TRBV7-2
j_gene: TRBJ2-3
abundance: .

CDR3aa: CASSGLKGEGYNEQFF
CDR3nt: TGTGCCAGCAGCGGACTCAAGGGGGAGGGTTACAATGAGCAGTTCTTC
d_gene: .
v_gene: TRBV4-2
j_gene: TRBJ2-1
abundance: .

CDR3aa: CASSLQGGADGYTF
CDR3nt: TGTGCCAGCAGTCTACAGGGGGGCGCGGACGGCTACACCTTC
d_gene: TRBD1
v_gene: TRBV6-5
j_gene: TRBJ1-2
abundance: .

CDR3aa: CASSLTSGAYEQYF
CDR3nt: TGCGCCAGCAGCTTGACTAGCGGAGCCTACGAGCAGTACTTC
d_gene: TRBD2
v_gene: TRBV5-1
j_gene: TRBJ2-7
abundance: .

CDR3aa: CASSDISYGYTF
CDR3nt: TGTGCCAGCAGTGATATCTCTTATGGCTACACCTTC
d_gene: .
v_gene: TRBV2
j_gene: TRBJ1-2
abundance: few

CDR3aa: CASSLTGQGRETQYF
CDR3nt: TGCGCCAGCAGCTTGACGGGACAGGGGAGGGAGACCCAGTACTTC
d_gene: TRBD1
v_gene: TRBV5-1
j_gene: TRBJ2-5
abundance: .

CDR3aa: CSVQGEAPEAFF
CDR3nt: TGCAGCGTACAGGGTGAAGCGCCTGAAGCTTTCTTT
d_gene: .
v_gene: TRBV29-1
j_gene: TRBJ1-1
abundance: few

CDR3aa: CASSPYPGLAYNEQFF
CDR3nt: TGCGCCAGCAGCCCGTACCCGGGACTAGCTTACAATGAGCAGTTCTTC
d_gene: TRBD2
v_gene: TRBV5-1
j_gene: TRBJ2-1
abundance: .

CDR3aa: CASSLDGASSYEQYF
CDR3nt: TGCGCCAGCAGCTTGGACGGAGCGAGCTCCTACGAGCAGTACTTC
d_gene: .
v_gene: TRBV5-1
j_gene: TRBJ2-7
abundance: .

CDR3aa: CAWKASLEDTQYF
CDR3nt: TGTGCCTGGAAAGCGTCCCTCGAGGATACGCAGTATTTT
d_gene: .
v_gene: TRBV30
j_gene: TRBJ2-3
abundance: .

CDR3aa: CSVANRGLHGYTF
CDR3nt: TGCAGCGTTGCCAATAGGGGCCTCCATGGCTACACCTTC
d_gene: .
v_gene: TRBV29-1
j_gene: TRBJ1-2
abundance: .

CDR3aa: CASSTGVGYEQYF
CDR3nt: TGTGCCAGTAGTACAGGGGTTGGCTACGAGCAGTACTTC
d_gene: .
v_gene: TRBV19
j_gene: TRBJ2-7
abundance: .

CDR3aa: CASSVGGRAYEQYF
CDR3nt: TGTGCCAGCAGCGTAGGCGGCAGGGCCTACGAGCAGTACTTC
d_gene: .
v_gene: TRBV9
j_gene: TRBJ2-7
abundance: .

CDR3aa: CASSLRGGTSGNTIYF
CDR3nt: TGTGCCAGCAGTTTAAGAGGGGGCACCTCTGGAAACACCATATATTTT
d_gene: TRBD1
v_gene: TRBV28
j_gene: TRBJ1-3
abundance: .

CDR3aa: CASSISGRDYEQYF
CDR3nt: TGTGCCAGCAGCATTAGCGGGAGAGACTACGAGCAGTACTTC
d_gene: TRBD2
v_gene: TRBV11-2
j_gene: TRBJ2-7
abundance: .

CDR3aa: CASRRSLGGNEQFF
CDR3nt: TGTGCCAGCAGGCGGTCACTGGGGGGCAATGAGCAGTTCTTC
d_gene: .
v_gene: TRBV6-5
j_gene: TRBJ2-1
abundance: once

CDR3aa: CLVSGQLYEQYF
CDR3nt: TGCTTGGTTTCGGGACAGCTCTACGAGCAGTACTTC
d_gene: TRBD1
v_gene: TRBV28
j_gene: TRBJ2-7
abundance: .

CDR3aa: CASSQPNRWREGSEQYF
CDR3nt: TGTGCCAGCAGCCAACCGAACCGGTGGCGGGAGGGCAGCGAGCAGTACTTC
d_gene: TRBD2
v_gene: TRBV4-2
j_gene: TRBJ2-7
abundance: few

CDR3aa: CASRTGTGLQETQYF
CDR3nt: TGTGCCAGCAGAACCGGGACAGGGTTACAAGAGACCCAGTACTTC
d_gene: TRBD1
v_gene: TRBV5-4
j_gene: TRBJ2-5
abundance: .

CDR3aa: CASSFGNQPQHF
CDR3nt: TGTGCCAGCAGCTTCGGCAATCAGCCCCAGCATTTT
d_gene: .
v_gene: TRBV7-9
j_gene: TRBJ1-5
abundance: .

CDR3aa: CASRGQGNQPQHF
CDR3nt: TGTGCCAGCAGGGGACAGGGGAATCAGCCCCAGCATTTT
d_gene: TRBD1
v_gene: TRBV25-1
j_gene: TRBJ1-5
abundance: .

CDR3aa: CASSFAGRGTGELFF
CDR3nt: TGTGCCAGCAGCTTCGCAGGGAGGGGCACCGGGGAGCTGTTTTTT
d_gene: TRBD2
v_gene: TRBV11-3
j_gene: TRBJ2-2
abundance: .

CDR3aa: CASSRVEGLTVDEQYF
CDR3nt: TGTGCCAGCAGCAGGGTGGAGGGCTTAACCGTCGACGAGCAGTACTTC
d_gene: .
v_gene: TRBV9
j_gene: TRBJ2-7
abundance: .

CDR3aa: CASSAWTKNTGELFF
CDR3nt: TGTGCCAGCAGTGCTTGGACAAAGAACACCGGGGAGCTGTTTTTT
d_gene: .
v_gene: TRBV2
j_gene: TRBJ2-2
abundance: few

CDR3aa: CASSQVGPQTSGSSSQYF
CDR3nt: TGCGCCAGCAGCCAGGTAGGGCCCCAGACTAGCGGGTCTTCGTCCCAGTACTTC
d_gene: TRBD2
v_gene: TRBV4-1
j_gene: TRBJ2-5
abundance: .

CDR3aa: CASRPGQGATNEKLFF
CDR3nt: TGTGCCAGCAGACCCGGACAGGGGGCAACTAATGAAAAACTGTTTTTT
d_gene: TRBD1
v_gene: TRBV2
j_gene: TRBJ1-4
abundance: few

CDR3aa: CASSVGGRNEQFF
CDR3nt: TGTGCCAGCAGCGTGGGGGGAAGGAATGAGCAGTTCTTC
d_gene: .
v_gene: TRBV7-3
j_gene: TRBJ2-1
abundance: .

CDR3aa: CSAHRGDNEKLFF
CDR3nt: TGCAGCGCTCACCGGGGAGATAATGAAAAACTGTTTTTT
d_gene: .
v_gene: TRBV29-1
j_gene: TRBJ1-4
abundance: .

CDR3aa: CAISLTGGHYGYTF
CDR3nt: TGTGCCATCAGTCTGACAGGGGGTCACTATGGCTACACCTTC
d_gene: TRBD1
v_gene: TRBV10-3
j_gene: TRBJ1-2
abundance: .

CDR3aa: CASSLGAGGEQYF
CDR3nt: TGCGCCAGCAGCTTAGGAGCAGGGGGCGAGCAGTACTTC
d_gene: TRBD1
v_gene: TRBV5-1
j_gene: TRBJ2-7
abundance: .

CDR3aa: CASSGRGWSTEAFF
CDR3nt: TGTGCCAGCTCTGGCAGGGGGTGGAGCACTGAAGCTTTCTTT
d_gene: TRBD1
v_gene: TRBV27
j_gene: TRBJ1-1
abundance: .

CDR3aa: CASRDGKSYNSPLHF
CDR3nt: TGTGCCAGCAGAGATGGCAAGTCGTATAATTCACCCCTCCACTTT
d_gene: .
v_gene: TRBV6-5
j_gene: TRBJ1-6
abundance: .

CDR3aa: CASSLNTGGGYTF
CDR3nt: TGTGCCAGCAGTTTAAACACAGGGGGCGGCTACACCTTC
d_gene: TRBD1
v_gene: TRBV28
j_gene: TRBJ1-2
abundance: .

CDR3aa: CASSFSGTRYGYTF
CDR3nt: TGTGCCAGCAGTTTCTCCGGGACACGCTATGGCTACACCTTC
d_gene: .
v_gene: TRBV28
j_gene: TRBJ1-2
abundance: .

CDR3aa: CASSYPPGRDEKLFF
CDR3nt: TGTGCCAGCAGTTACCCTCCAGGGCGAGATGAAAAACTGTTTTTT
d_gene: .
v_gene: TRBV6-6
j_gene: TRBJ1-4
abundance: .

CDR3aa: CASSLVGLSEQFF
CDR3nt: TGTGCCAGCAGCTTGGTCGGGTTGAGTGAGCAGTTCTTC
d_gene: .
v_gene: TRBV5-4
j_gene: TRBJ2-1
abundance: once

CDR3aa: CASSPRDRLNTEAFF
CDR3nt: TGTGCCAGCAGCCCCCGAGACAGGCTGAACACTGAAGCTTTCTTT
d_gene: .
v_gene: TRBV9
j_gene: TRBJ1-1
abundance: .

CDR3aa: CASSLRSYEQYF
CDR3nt: TGTGCCAGCAGCTTACGCTCCTACGAGCAGTACTTC
d_gene: .
v_gene: TRBV7-9
j_gene: TRBJ2-7
abundance: .